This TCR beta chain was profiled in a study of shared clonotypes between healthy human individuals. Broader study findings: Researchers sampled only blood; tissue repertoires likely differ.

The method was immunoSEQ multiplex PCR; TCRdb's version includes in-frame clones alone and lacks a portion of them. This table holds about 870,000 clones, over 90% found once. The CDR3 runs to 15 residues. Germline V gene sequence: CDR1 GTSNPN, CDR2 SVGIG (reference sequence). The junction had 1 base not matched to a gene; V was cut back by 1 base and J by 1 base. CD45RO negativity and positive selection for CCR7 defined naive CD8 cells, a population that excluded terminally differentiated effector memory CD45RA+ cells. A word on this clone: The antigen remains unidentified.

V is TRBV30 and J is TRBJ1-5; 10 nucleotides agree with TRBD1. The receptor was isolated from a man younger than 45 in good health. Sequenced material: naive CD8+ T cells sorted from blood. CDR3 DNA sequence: TGTGCCTGGAGTGGGGGACAGGGGAGCAATCAGCCCCAGCATTTT. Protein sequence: CAWSGGQGSNQPQHF.